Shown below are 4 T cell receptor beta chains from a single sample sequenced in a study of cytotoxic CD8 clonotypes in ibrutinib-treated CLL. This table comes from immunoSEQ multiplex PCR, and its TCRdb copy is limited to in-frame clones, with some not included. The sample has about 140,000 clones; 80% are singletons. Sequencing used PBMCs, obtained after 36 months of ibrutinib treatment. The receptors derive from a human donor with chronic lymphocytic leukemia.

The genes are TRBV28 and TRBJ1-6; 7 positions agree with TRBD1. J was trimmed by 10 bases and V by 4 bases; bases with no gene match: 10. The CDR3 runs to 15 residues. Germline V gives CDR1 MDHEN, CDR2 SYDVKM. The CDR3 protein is CASSSIRGLGSPLHF. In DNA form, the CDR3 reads TGTGCCAGCAGTTCGATTAGGGGGCTCGGATCACCCCTCCACTTT.

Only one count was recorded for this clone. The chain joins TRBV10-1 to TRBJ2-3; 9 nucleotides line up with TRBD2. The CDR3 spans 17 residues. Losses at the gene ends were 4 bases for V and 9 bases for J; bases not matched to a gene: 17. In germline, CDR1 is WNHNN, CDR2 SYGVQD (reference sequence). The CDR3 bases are TGCGCCAGCAGTGTAGCGGGGGTTGCTACTCACGGGGGAACGCAGTATTTT. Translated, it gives CASSVAGVATHGGTQYF.

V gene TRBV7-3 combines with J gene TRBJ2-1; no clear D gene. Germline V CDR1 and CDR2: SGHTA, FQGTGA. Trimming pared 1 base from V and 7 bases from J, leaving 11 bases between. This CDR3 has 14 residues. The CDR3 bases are TGTGCCAGCAGCTTAAGTCGTAGACCGAATGAGCAGTTCTTC. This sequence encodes CASSLSRRPNEQFF.

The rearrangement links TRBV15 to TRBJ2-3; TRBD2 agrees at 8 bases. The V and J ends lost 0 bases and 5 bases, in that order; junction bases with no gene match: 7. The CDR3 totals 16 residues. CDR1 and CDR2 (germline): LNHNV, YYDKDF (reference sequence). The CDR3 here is CATSRDVAGGQDTQYF. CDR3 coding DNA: TGTGCCACCAGCAGAGATGTCGCGGGGGGACAAGATACGCAGTATTTT.